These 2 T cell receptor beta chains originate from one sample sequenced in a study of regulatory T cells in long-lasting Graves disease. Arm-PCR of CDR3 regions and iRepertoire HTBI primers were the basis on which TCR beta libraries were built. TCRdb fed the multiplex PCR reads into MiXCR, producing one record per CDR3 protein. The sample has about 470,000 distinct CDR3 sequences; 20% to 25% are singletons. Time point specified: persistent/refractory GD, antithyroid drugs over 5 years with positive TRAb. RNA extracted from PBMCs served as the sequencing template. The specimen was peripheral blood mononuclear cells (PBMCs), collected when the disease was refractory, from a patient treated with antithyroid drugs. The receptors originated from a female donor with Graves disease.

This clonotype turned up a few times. The chain's CDR3 is CASSLLLQGRSGYTF. The CDR3 DNA reads TGCGCCAGCAGCTTGCTTTTACAGGGCCGCTCTGGCTACACCTTC. The V gene is TRBV5-1, the J gene TRBJ1-2; tentative D call: TRBD1 (6 bases). CDR3 length equals 15 residues. Germline CDR1 reads SGHRS; CDR2 reads YFSETQ. Trimming took 1 base from V and 7 from J, leaving 17 bases between them.

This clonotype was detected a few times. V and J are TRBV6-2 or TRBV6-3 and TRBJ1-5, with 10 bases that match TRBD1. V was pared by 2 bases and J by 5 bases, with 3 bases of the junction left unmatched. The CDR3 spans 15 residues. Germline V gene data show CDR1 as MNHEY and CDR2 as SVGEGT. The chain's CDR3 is CASSYTGQGDQPQHF. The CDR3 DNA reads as TGTGCCAGCAGTTACACTGGACAGGGGGATCAGCCCCAGCATTTT.